This T cell receptor (beta chain) was sequenced during a study of T cell repertoires in cytomegalovirus infection (dated by TCRdb to the late 2010s). As for the study more broadly: Alongside well-studied HLA-B-restricted epitopes, the peptide stimulations were aimed at recently identified HLA-C-restricted CMV epitopes, whose presentation resists viral immunomodulation. Donor HLA type was relevant to the analysis, because carriage of CMV infection together with the matching HLA type was indicated by public TCR beta signatures. What the study reported, not specific to this receptor: The ex vivo response was dominated by HLA-C-restricted CMV-specific TCR beta clonotypes, which also provided the single most frequent clonotype in two of eight donors. In both this cohort and an independent cohort of 350 or so donors, the cumulative frequency of public TCR beta family members distinguished carriers of CMV infection plus the relevant HLA type.

What the treatment or condition label conveys for this sample: in vitro stimulation with specific CMV peptide epitopes to enrich CMV-specific T cells. This clonotype has just a few counts. Its binding antigen is unknown. No base-level quality is on record; no much larger clone is a single base apart. At the junction V is shortened by 3 bases and J by 1 base, with 4 bases in between. From its cysteine to its phenylalanine, the CDR3 spans 13 amino acids. This entry keeps only the CDR3 DNA: 39 bases, framed from base 1. The germline V gene yields LGHNT for CDR1 and FRNRAP for CDR2. For sequencing, an Illumina HiSeq 1500 was employed. The raw public reads went through TCRdb reprocessing: fastp at Q25, MiXCR clone calling, in-frame beta chains kept. For every CDR3 protein sequence, its rows merge into one entry that carries the most common genes and DNA. A total of 800,000 to 950,000 distinct CDR3 sequences appear in this sample, 32% of them only once. The top ten clones comprise 12% of the sample.

The V and J segments used are TRBV12-5 and TRBJ2-1, with the D gene too uncertain to name. This receptor was identified in a human donor in good health (CMV status not recorded). Some clones in this sample may be carry-over from other donors' samples. The specimen was cultured CD8+ T cells from PBMCs, collected from culture after CMV antigen stimulation. This receptor has the CDR3 CASGFQSYNEQFF. The DNA sequence follows: TGTGCTAGTGGTTTTCAATCCTACAATGAGCAGTTCTTC.